What follows are 5 T cell receptor beta chains derived from one specimen sequenced in a study of response to subunit inactivated influenza vaccine. TCRdb re-called the RT-PCR reads with MiXCR, one entry per CDR3 protein. The sample includes fewer than 600,000 distinct CDR3 sequences, approximately 7.8% of them seen just once. The sample consisted of PBMCs from blood, taken about 23 months after vaccination. The source of these receptors is a man aged 45-69 years who received an inactivated influenza vaccine.

This clonotype was detected a few times. The J gene is TRBJ2-7, the V gene TRBV28, with TRBD1 identical over 11 bases. Germline CDR1 is MDHEN and CDR2 is SYDVKM. V was clipped by 4 bases and J by 1 base; unmatched bases: 6. CDR3 length equals 16 residues. The CDR3 sequence: CASSSPGTGGSYEQYF. CDR3 nucleotide sequence: TGTGCCAGCAGTTCACCGGGGACAGGGGGTTCCTACGAGCAGTACTTC.

The table lists this clonotype with a few counts. V gene TRBV11-2 combines with J gene TRBJ2-7; 8 nucleotides match TRBD2. The germline V gene encodes CDR1 SGHAT and CDR2 FQNNGV. The CDR3 runs 16 residues. V shed 5 bases and J 0 bases; nucleotides not matched to a gene: 9. CDR3 nucleotide sequence: TGTGCCAGCAGCCGAGTTGGCGGGGGGACCTCCTACGAGCAGTACTTC. Its protein is CASSRVGGGTSYEQYF.

This clonotype was seen repeatedly, ten times or more. CDR3 sequence reads: CSAETSGRGDIQYF. The CDR3 DNA follows: TGCAGTGCGGAGACTAGCGGGAGAGGGGACATTCAGTACTTC. The chain recombines TRBV20-1 with TRBJ2-4; 12 bases fit TRBD2. The CDR3 extends over 14 amino acids. From germline, CDR1 is DFQATT and CDR2 SNEGSKA (reference sequence). Trimming cost V 6 bases and J 8 bases; bases outside gene matches: 8.

This clonotype has ten or more counts. This chain uses TRBV2 with TRBJ2-3; possibly TRBD1 or TRBD2 for D (5 bases each). In germline, CDR1 is SNHLY, CDR2 FYNNEI. The CDR3 has 15 amino acids. Trimming removed 7 bases at V and 0 bases at J, with 14 bases between. CDR3 bases: TGTGCCAGCATTATGGGACCGACTAGCACAGATACGCAGTATTTT. Its translation is CASIMGPTSTDTQYF.

This clonotype has ten or more counts. CDR3 coding DNA: TGTGCCAGCAGTTCATCTAGCGGGGGGTCCTACGAGCAGTACTTC. Protein: CASSSSSGGSYEQYF. The rearrangement joins TRBV28 to TRBJ2-7, with 11 bases identical to TRBD2. The J segment lost 1 base and the V segment lost 4 bases, leaving 3 bases of the junction unmatched. Germline values: CDR1 MDHEN, CDR2 SYDVKM. The CDR3 spans 15 residues.